These 14 T cell receptor beta chains share one sample of origin, sequenced in a study of T cell responses to AZD1222 COVID-19 vaccine. TCRdb's copy holds only in-frame clones and misses some; the assay was immunoSEQ multiplex PCR. The data contain around 100,000 clones, around nine tenths of them seen just once; the ten biggest clones take up more than 2.5%. Material: peripheral blood, obtained 28 days after the second dose of the MenACWY control vaccine. The receptors here all came from an adult who received the MenACWY meningococcal vaccine as a control.

V usage is TRBV5-1 and J usage is TRBJ2-7; 8 bases align to TRBD1. Germline CDR1 and CDR2: SGHRS and YFSETQ. This CDR3 comprises 14 residues. Unmatched junction bases numbered 5, after V lost 4 bases and J lost 2 bases. Here the CDR3 reads CASSRTDRAYEQYF. The CDR3 nucleotides read TGCGCCAGCAGCCGAACGGACAGGGCCTACGAGCAGTACTTC.

The rearrangement links TRBV4-1 to TRBJ2-7, with 7 bases lining up with TRBD1. The length of the CDR3 is 14 residues. The germline CDR1 and CDR2 sequences are MGHRA and YSYEKL. V was clipped by 2 bases and J by 4 bases; unmatched bases: 5. Written as DNA, the CDR3 is TGCGCCAGCAGCCAACATCAGGGGGAGTACGAGCAGTACTTC. Its protein is CASSQHQGEYEQYF.

V gene TRBV28 combines with J gene TRBJ1-2; possibly TRBD1 for D (6 bases). Germline lookup yields CDR1 MDHEN and CDR2 SYDVKM. V was pared by 8 bases and J by 8 bases, with 18 bases between. This CDR3 region has 13 residues. The DNA of the CDR3 is TGTGCCAGCTTACCGCGGGGGCCTTGGGGCTACACCTTC. It is translated as CASLPRGPWGYTF.

This chain uses TRBV7-9 with TRBJ1-4; D remains ambiguous. Germline loops: CDR1 SEHNR, CDR2 FQNEAQ (reference sequence). Trimming removed 6 bases from V and 0 bases from J, with 8 bases in between. The CDR3 is 14 amino acids. The DNA for the CDR3 is TGTGCCAGCAGTAGGAAGGCAACTAATGAAAAACTGTTTTTT. It yields the protein CASSRKATNEKLFF.

This chain links TRBV19 with TRBJ2-7; 11 bases map to TRBD1. The CDR3 runs 14 residues. Germline V gives CDR1 LNHDA, CDR2 SQIVND (reference sequence). With 10 bases clipped from V and 4 bases from J, the junction kept 9 bases outside the gene matches. CDR3 DNA sequence: TGTGCCACCAAACGGGACAGGGGGATGTACGAGCAGTACTTC. Its protein product is CATKRDRGMYEQYF. The entire variable domain, with the rest obtained from reference TRBV19 and TRBJ2-7, is as follows: DGGITQSPKYLFRKEGQNVTLSCEQNLNHDAMYWYRQDPGQGLRLIYYSQIVNDFQKGDIAEGYSVSREKKESFPLTVTSAQKNPTAFYLCATKRDRGMYEQYFGPGTRLTVT.

The chain joins TRBV19 to TRBJ1-3, with D possibly TRBD1 on 5 matching bases. CDR1 is LNHDA, CDR2 SQIVND, per germline (reference sequence). This CDR3 has 15 amino acids. V lost 2 bases and J 2 bases, leaving 10 bases between the germline ends. The CDR3 here is CASSIFQGPGNTIYF. The CDR3, as DNA: TGTGCCAGTAGTATATTCCAGGGACCTGGAAACACCATATATTTT.

J is TRBJ1-2 and V is TRBV3-1 (or the pseudogene TRBV3-2); D is unresolved. V was cut by 7 bases and J by 2 bases, with 20 bases left in between. Per the germline V gene, CDR1 is LGHDT and CDR2 is YNNKEL (reference sequence). This CDR3 has 16 amino acids. The CDR3 nucleotides read TGTGCCAGCACAATTGGGTCAATGTGGCAGAACTATGGCTACACCTTC. Translating gives CASTIGSMWQNYGYTF.

The chain is built from TRBV7-9 and TRBJ2-7; possible D gene TRBD2, 6 bases. The CDR3 spans 12 residues. Germline CDR1 and CDR2: SEHNR and FQNEAQ (reference sequence). V was pared by 6 bases and J by 6 bases, with 12 bases between. In nucleotides, the CDR3 is TGTGCCAGCAGGGCGGGGTTTTCCGAGCAGTACTTC. Amino acid sequence: CASRAGFSEQYF.

V is TRBV5-5 and J is TRBJ2-7, with 9 bases matching TRBD1. Germline V lookup: CDR1 SGHKS, CDR2 YYEKEE (reference sequence). V gave up 2 bases and J gave up 2 bases; unmatched junction bases: 8. The CDR3 runs to 16 residues. DNA of the CDR3: TGTGCCAGCAGCTTCTCACCGGGACAGGGTACCTACGAGCAGTACTTC. This translates into CASSFSPGQGTYEQYF.

This sequence joins TRBV7-3 and TRBJ2-1, with 12 bases lining up with TRBD2. Trimming cost V 5 bases and J 6 bases; bases outside gene matches: 14. Germline V gene lookup returns CDR1 SGHTA and CDR2 FQGTGA. The CDR3 runs to 18 residues. CDR3 bases: TGTGCCAGCAGCCTCCGACCTAGCGGGGGGGCCTACTCCAATGAGCAGTTCTTC. Amino acid sequence: CASSLRPSGGAYSNEQFF.

The genes are TRBV7-9 and TRBJ2-7; TRBD1 might be the D (5 bases). V was clipped by 5 bases and J by 3 bases, with 20 bases between them. CDR3 length: 16 amino acids. CDR1 is SEHNR, CDR2 FQNEAQ, per germline (reference sequence). CDR3 sequence reads: CASSPGEFDRYYEQYF. For the CDR3, the DNA is TGTGCCAGCAGCCCCGGAGAGTTCGACAGATACTACGAGCAGTACTTC.

CDR3 residues: CASSYARVLAGASGSTDTQYF. The CDR3 DNA reads TGTGCCAGCAGTTACGCGAGGGTATTGGCCGGGGCTAGCGGGAGTACAGATACGCAGTATTTT. V is TRBV6-2 or TRBV6-3 and J is TRBJ2-3; 10 bases are shared with TRBD2. The CDR3 spans 21 residues. Per germline, CDR1 MNHEY and CDR2 SVGEGT. The ends lost 2 bases at V and 3 bases at J; junction bases unmatched: 20.

This clone was recorded once. The gene calls are TRBV5-1 and TRBJ2-7; D is unclear. The V gene's germline CDR1 is SGHRS and CDR2 YFSETQ. V was cut by 7 bases and J by 2 bases, with 13 bases left in between. The CDR3 contains 13 residues. CDR3 DNA sequence: TGCGCCAGCCGGACGTCGCATACCTACGAGCAGTACTTC. Translating it yields CASRTSHTYEQYF.

This chain connects TRBV30 to TRBJ1-1, with D unresolved. Trimming left V 3 bases short and J 0 bases short, with 20 bases between. Germline V CDR1 and CDR2: GTSNPN, SVGIG (reference sequence). The CDR3 sequence is 17 residues long. CDR3 in DNA: TGTGCCTGGAGGTCTGGCAATTACCCTAGGATGAACACTGAAGCTTTCTTT. Its translation is CAWRSGNYPRMNTEAFF.